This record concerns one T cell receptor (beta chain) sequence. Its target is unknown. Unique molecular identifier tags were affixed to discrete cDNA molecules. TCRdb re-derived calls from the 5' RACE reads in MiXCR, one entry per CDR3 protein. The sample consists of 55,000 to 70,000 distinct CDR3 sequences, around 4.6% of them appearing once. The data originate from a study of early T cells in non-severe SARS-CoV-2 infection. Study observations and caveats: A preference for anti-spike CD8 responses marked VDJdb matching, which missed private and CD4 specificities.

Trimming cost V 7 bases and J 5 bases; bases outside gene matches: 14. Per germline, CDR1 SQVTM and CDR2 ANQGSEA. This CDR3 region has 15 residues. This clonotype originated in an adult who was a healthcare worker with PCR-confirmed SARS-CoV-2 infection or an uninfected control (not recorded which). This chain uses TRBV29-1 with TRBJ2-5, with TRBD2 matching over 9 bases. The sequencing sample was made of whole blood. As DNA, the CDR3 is TGCAGCGCCCCTCCGGATAGCGGGAGTGTGGAGACCCAGTACTTC. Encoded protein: CSAPPDSGSVETQYF.